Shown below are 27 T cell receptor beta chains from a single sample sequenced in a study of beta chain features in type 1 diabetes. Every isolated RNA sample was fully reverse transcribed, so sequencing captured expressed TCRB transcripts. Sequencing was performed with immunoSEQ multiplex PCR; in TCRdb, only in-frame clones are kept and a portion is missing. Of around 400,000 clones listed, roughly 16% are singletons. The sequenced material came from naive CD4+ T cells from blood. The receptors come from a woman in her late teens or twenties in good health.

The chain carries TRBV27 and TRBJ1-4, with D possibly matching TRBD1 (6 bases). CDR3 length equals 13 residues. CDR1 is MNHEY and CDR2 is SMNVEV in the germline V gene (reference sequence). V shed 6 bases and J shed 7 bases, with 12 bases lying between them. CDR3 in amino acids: CASRIQGSEKLFF. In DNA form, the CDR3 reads TGTGCCAGCAGGATTCAGGGGAGTGAAAAACTGTTTTTT. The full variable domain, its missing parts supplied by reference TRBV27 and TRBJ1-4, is EAQVTQNPRYLITVTGKKLTVTCSQNMNHEYMSWYRQDPGLGLRQIYYSMNVEVTDKGDVPEGYKVSRKEKRNFPLILESPSPNQTSLYFCASRIQGSEKLFFGSGTQLSVL.

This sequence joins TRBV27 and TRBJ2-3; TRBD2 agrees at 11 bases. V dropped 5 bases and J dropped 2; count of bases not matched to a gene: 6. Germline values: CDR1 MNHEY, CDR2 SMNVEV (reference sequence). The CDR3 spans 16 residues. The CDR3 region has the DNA TGTGCCAGCAGTACCAGACTAGCGGGGCCCACAGATACGCAGTATTTT. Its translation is CASSTRLAGPTDTQYF.

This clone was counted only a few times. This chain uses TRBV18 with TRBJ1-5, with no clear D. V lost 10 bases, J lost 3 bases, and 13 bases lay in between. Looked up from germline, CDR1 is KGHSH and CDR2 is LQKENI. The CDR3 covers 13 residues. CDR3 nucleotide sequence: TGTGCCACCTTACGGGATGCCAATCAGCCCCAGCATTTT. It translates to CATLRDANQPQHF.

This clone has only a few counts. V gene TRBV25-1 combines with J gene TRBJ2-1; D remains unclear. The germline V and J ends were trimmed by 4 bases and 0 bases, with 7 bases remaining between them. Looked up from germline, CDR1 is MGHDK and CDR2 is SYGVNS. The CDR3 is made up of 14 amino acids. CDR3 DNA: TGTGCCAGCAGTGGTCCTTACTCCTACAATGAGCAGTTCTTC. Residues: CASSGPYSYNEQFF.

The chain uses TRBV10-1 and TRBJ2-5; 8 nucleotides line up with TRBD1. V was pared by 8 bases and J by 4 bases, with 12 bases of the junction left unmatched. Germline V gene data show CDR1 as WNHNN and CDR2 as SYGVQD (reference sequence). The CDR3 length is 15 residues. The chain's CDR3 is CASGPGQGVGETQYF. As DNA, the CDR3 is TGCGCCAGCGGACCCGGACAGGGAGTTGGAGAGACCCAGTACTTC.

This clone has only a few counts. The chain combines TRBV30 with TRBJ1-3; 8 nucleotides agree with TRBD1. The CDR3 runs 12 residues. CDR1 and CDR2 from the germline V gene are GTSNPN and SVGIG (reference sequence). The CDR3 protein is CGTGSSGNTIYF. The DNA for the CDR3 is TGTGGGACAGGGTCCTCTGGAAACACCATATATTTT.

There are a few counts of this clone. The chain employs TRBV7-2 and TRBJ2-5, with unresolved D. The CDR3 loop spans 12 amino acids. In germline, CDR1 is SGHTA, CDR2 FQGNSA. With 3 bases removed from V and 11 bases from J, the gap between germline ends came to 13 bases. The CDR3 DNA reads TGTGCCAGCAGCTTTAGATTTGCCGGGCAGTACTTC. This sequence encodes CASSFRFAGQYF.

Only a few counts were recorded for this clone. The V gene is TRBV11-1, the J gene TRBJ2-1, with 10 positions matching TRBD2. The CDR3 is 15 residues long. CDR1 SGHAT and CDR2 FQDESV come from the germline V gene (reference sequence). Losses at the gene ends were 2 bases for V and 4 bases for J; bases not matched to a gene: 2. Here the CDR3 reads CASSLSGRGYNEQFF. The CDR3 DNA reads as TGTGCCAGCAGCTTAAGCGGGAGGGGATACAATGAGCAGTTCTTC. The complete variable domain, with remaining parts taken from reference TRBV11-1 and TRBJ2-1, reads EAEVAQSPRYKITEKSQAVAFWCDPISGHATLYWYRQILGQGPELLVQFQDESVVDDSQLPKDRFSAERLKGVDSTLKIQPAELGDSAMYLCASSLSGRGYNEQFFGPGTRLTVL.

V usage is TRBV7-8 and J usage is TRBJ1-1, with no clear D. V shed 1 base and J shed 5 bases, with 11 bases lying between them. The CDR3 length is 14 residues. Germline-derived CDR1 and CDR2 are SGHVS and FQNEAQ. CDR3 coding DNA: TGTGCCAGCAGCTTAGGGGCAGGCCAAACTGAAGCTTTCTTT. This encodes CASSLGAGQTEAFF.

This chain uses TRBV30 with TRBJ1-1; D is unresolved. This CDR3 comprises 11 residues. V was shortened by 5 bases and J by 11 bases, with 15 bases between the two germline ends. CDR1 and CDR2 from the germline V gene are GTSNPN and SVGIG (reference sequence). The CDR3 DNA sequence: TGTGCCTGGGGTTCCCGGAGGGCGGCTTTCTTT. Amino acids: CAWGSRRAAFF.

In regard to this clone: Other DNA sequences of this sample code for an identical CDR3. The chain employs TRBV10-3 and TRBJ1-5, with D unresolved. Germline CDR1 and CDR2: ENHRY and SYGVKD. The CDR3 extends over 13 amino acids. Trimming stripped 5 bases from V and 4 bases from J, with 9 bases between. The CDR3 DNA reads TGTGCCATCAGTAGCGGCGGAAATCAGCCCCAGCATTTT. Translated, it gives CAISSGGNQPQHF.

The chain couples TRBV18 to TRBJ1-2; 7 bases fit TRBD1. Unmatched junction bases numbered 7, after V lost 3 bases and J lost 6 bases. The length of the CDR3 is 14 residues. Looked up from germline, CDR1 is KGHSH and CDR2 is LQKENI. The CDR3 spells CASSPKGAPDGYTF. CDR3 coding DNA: TGTGCCAGCTCACCCAAGGGGGCGCCCGATGGCTACACCTTC. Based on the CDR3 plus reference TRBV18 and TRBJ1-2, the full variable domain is NAGVMQNPRHLVRRRGQEARLRCSPMKGHSHVYWYRQLPEEGLKFMVYLQKENIIDESGMPKERFSAEFPKEGPSILRIQQVVRGDSAAYFCASSPKGAPDGYTFGSGTRLTVV.

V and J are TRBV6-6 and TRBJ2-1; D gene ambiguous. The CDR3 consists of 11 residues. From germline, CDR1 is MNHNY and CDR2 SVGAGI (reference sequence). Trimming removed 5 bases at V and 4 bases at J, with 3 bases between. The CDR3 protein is CASSQYNEQFF. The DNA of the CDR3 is TGTGCCAGCAGTCAATACAATGAGCAGTTCTTC.

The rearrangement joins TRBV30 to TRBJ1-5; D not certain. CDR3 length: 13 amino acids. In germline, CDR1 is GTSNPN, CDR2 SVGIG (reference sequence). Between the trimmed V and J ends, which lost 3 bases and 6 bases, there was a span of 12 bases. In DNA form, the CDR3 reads TGTGCCTGGAGCGAGGGTTGGGGTCAGCCCCAGCATTTT. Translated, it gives CAWSEGWGQPQHF.

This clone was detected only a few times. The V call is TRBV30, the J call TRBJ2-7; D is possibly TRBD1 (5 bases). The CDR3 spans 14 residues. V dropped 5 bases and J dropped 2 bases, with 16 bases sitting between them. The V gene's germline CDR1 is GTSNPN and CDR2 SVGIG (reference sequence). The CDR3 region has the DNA TGTGCCTGGGCAAACACCAGGGCAGCCTACGAGCAGTACTTC. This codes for CAWANTRAAYEQYF.

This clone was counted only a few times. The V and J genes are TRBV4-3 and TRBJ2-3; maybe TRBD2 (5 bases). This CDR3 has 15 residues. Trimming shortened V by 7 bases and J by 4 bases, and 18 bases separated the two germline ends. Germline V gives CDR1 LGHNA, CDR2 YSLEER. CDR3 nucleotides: TGCGCCAGCAAGGGAGAGATTTTAGCTTCAGATACGCAGTATTTT. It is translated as CASKGEILASDTQYF.

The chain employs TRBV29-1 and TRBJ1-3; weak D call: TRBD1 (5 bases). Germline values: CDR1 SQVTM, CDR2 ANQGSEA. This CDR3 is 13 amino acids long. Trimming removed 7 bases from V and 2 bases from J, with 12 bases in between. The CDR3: CSAQGAAGNTIYF. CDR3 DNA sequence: TGCAGCGCCCAAGGGGCAGCTGGAAACACCATATATTTT.

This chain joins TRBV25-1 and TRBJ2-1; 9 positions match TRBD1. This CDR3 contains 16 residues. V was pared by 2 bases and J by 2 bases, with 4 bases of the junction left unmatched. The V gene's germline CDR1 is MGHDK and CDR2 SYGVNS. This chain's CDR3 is CASSEATGGAYNEQFF. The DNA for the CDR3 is TGTGCCAGCAGTGAAGCCACAGGGGGCGCCTACAATGAGCAGTTCTTC.

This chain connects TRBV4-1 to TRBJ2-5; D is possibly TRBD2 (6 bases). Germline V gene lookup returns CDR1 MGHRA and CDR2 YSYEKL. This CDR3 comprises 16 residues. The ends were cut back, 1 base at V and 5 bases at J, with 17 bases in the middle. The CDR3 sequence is CASSQGNGGAIETQYF. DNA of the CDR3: TGCGCCAGCAGCCAAGGGAATGGCGGGGCTATCGAGACCCAGTACTTC.

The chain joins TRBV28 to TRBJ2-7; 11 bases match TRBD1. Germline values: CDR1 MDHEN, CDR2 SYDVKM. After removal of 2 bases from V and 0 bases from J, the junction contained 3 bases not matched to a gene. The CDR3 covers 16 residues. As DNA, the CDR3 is TGTGCCAGCAGTTTAGCGGGACAGGGGGTCTCCTACGAGCAGTACTTC. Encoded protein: CASSLAGQGVSYEQYF.

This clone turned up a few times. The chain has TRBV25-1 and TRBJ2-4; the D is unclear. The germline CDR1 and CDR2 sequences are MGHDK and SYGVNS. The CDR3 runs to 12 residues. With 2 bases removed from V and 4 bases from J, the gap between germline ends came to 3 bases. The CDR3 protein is CASSEQKNIQYF. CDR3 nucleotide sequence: TGTGCCAGCAGTGAACAGAAAAACATTCAGTACTTC. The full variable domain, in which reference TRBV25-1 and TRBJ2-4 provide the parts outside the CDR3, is EADIYQTPRYLVIGTGKKITLECSQTMGHDKMYWYQQDPGMELHLIHYSYGVNSTEKGDLSSESTVSRIRTEHFPLTLESARPSHTSQYLCASSEQKNIQYFGAGTRLSVL.

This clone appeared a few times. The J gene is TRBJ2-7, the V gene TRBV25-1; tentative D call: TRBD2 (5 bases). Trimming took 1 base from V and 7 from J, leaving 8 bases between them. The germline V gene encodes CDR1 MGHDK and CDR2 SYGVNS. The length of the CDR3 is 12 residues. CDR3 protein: CASSEFRGEQYF. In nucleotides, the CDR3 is TGTGCCAGCAGTGAATTTCGCGGGGAGCAGTACTTC.

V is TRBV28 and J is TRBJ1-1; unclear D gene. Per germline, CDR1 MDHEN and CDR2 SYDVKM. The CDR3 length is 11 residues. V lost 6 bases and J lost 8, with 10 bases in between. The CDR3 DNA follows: TGTGCCAGCAGCACATTTACCGAAGCTTTCTTT. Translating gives CASSTFTEAFF.

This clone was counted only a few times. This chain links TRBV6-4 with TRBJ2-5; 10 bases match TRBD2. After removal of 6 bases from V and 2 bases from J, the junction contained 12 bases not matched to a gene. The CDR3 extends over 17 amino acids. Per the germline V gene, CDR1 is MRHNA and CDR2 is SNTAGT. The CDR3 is CASSSCVGLAVQETQYF. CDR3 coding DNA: TGTGCCAGCAGCTCCTGCGTAGGACTAGCGGTACAAGAGACCCAGTACTTC.

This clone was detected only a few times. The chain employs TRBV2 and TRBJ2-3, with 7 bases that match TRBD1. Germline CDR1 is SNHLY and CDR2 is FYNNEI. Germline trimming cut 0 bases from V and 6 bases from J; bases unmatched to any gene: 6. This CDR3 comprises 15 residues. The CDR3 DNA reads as TGTGCCAGCAGTGAAGCTGGGACAGTCACGGATACGCAGTATTTT. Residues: CASSEAGTVTDTQYF.

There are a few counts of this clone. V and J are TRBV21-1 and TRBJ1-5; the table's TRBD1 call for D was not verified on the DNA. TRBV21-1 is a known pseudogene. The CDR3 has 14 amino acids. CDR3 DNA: TGTGCCAGCAGCAAGGACAGGGGCAATCAGCCCCAGCATTTT. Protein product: CASSKDRGNQPQHF.

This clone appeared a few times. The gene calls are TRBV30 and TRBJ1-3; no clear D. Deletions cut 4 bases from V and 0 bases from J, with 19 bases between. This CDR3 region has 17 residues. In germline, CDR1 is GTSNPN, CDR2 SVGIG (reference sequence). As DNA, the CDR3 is TGTGCCTGGACCCCTCCCGGCCCAAACTACTCTGGAAACACCATATATTTT. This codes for CAWTPPGPNYSGNTIYF.